This T cell receptor beta chain was observed in a study of blood T cells in healthy people across ages. The CDR3 sequence is 15 residues long. The germline CDR1 and CDR2 sequences are SGHTA and FQGNSA. Trimming cost V 4 bases and J 1 base, with 12 bases left between them. The study isolated at least 6.5 million PBMCs from each sample. Using a J-beta primer mix together with a sample-barcoded 5' primer, a second PCR was run for roughly 6 to 12 cycles. TCRdb reprocessed the 5' RACE reads via MiXCR and lists one record per CDR3 protein. The sample lists roughly 1.5 million distinct CDR3 sequences; roughly 43% were seen once.

The source is a woman in her late teens or twenties in good health. V usage is TRBV7-2 and J usage is TRBJ2-3, with D uncertain. The material sequenced was blood. The CDR3 nucleotides read TGTGCCAGCAGCTCTTTGATCCGGGGCACAGATACGCAGTATTTT. Residues: CASSSLIRGTDTQYF.